Following are 30 T cell receptor beta chains from one sample sequenced in a study of T cell responses to AZD1222 COVID-19 vaccine. Clones were sequenced by immunoSEQ multiplex PCR, and TCRdb holds only the in-frame ones, with some missing. In the table there are about 100,000 clones, around 87% of which are singletons. Specimen: peripheral blood, collected on day 0 of MenACWY control vaccination. The receptors were sampled from an adult in good health.

The gene calls are TRBV19 and TRBJ1-1; 10 bases agree with TRBD1. V dropped 11 bases and J dropped 0; count of bases not matched to a gene: 3. Germline loops: CDR1 LNHDA, CDR2 SQIVND (reference sequence). The length of the CDR3 is 13 residues. The CDR3 loop is CAVTGGLNTEAFF. The DNA of the CDR3 is TGTGCCGTGACAGGGGGCCTGAACACTGAAGCTTTCTTT.

The chain links TRBV6-5 to TRBJ1-1; tentatively, D is TRBD1 (5 bases). Germline values: CDR1 MNHEY, CDR2 SVGAGI. V gave up 6 bases and J gave up 2 bases, with 16 bases separating them. The length of the CDR3 is 15 residues. As DNA, the CDR3 is TGTGCCAGCAGGATGACAGCCGTCTCTAACACTGAAGCTTTCTTT. Translated: CASRMTAVSNTEAFF.

This chain connects TRBV2 to TRBJ1-4, with D possibly being TRBD1 (6 bases). The V gene lost 5 bases and the J gene lost 2 bases, with 12 bases spanning the gap. The CDR3 consists of 15 residues. CDR1 is SNHLY, CDR2 FYNNEI, per germline. CDR3 protein: CASSLQGHTNEKLFF. The CDR3 nucleotides read TGTGCCAGCAGTCTCCAGGGGCACACTAATGAAAAACTGTTTTTT.

Written as DNA, the CDR3 is TGCGCCAGCAGCCTAGGTCCAAGAGAAAAACTGTTTTTT. This encodes CASSLGPREKLFF. The genes are TRBV4-1 and TRBJ1-4; D is undetermined. Germline lookup yields CDR1 MGHRA and CDR2 YSYEKL. The CDR3 loop spans 13 amino acids. Trimming removed 4 bases from V and 8 bases from J, with 11 bases in between.

The rearrangement uses TRBV5-1 and TRBJ1-3, with 10 bases lining up with TRBD1. In germline, CDR1 is SGHRS, CDR2 YFSETQ. This CDR3 contains 16 residues. V lost 0 bases to trimming and J lost 2 bases; unmatched junction nucleotides: 2. CDR3 nucleotide sequence: TGCGCCAGCAGCTTGGGAGGGACAGGGGCTGGAAACACCATATATTTT. Translated: CASSLGGTGAGNTIYF.

This chain links TRBV28 with TRBJ2-1; TRBD2 matches 8 bases. This CDR3 is built from 15 residues. Trimming at V came to 5 bases and at J to 7 bases, leaving 10 bases not matched to a gene. Germline lookup yields CDR1 MDHEN and CDR2 SYDVKM. The CDR3, as DNA: TGTGCCAGCAGTCCGCCGAATAGCGGGGCAAATGAGCAGTTCTTC. It codes for CASSPPNSGANEQFF.

The chain links TRBV29-1 to TRBJ1-1; 8 bases are a match to TRBD1. The V gene end was trimmed by 3 bases and the J gene end by 4 bases; junction bases not matched to a gene: 4. Germline CDR1 SQVTM, CDR2 ANQGSEA. This CDR3 region has 13 residues. The CDR3: CSVEGQEGTEAFF. The CDR3 DNA follows: TGCAGCGTTGAGGGACAGGAGGGCACTGAAGCTTTCTTT.

J is TRBJ2-5 and V is TRBV5-5, with D maybe TRBD2 (5 bases). V was pared by 1 base and J by 1 base, with 8 bases between. This CDR3 contains 14 residues. Germline V gene data show CDR1 as SGHKS and CDR2 as YYEKEE (reference sequence). The CDR3 DNA sequence: TGTGCCAGCAGCTTGTTCGGGGTCCAAGAGACCCAGTACTTC. The encoded protein is CASSLFGVQETQYF.

J is TRBJ1-2 and V is TRBV20-1; tentative D call: TRBD1 (6 bases). Germline V gene lookup returns CDR1 DFQATT and CDR2 SNEGSKA (reference sequence). The V end lost 6 bases, the J end lost 5 bases, and 10 bases lay between the germline ends. The CDR3 has 11 amino acids. CDR3 residues: CSAPGDYGYTF. Here the CDR3 DNA reads TGCAGTGCCCCAGGGGATTATGGCTACACCTTC.

The rearrangement uses TRBV19 and TRBJ2-7, with 12 bases aligning to TRBD2. The V segment lost 5 bases and the J segment 5 bases; nucleotides outside the gene matches: 10. Germline V gene sequence: CDR1 LNHDA, CDR2 SQIVND (reference sequence). The CDR3 sequence is 16 residues long. Here the CDR3 DNA reads TGTGCCAGTAGTCCTCCTTCTAGCGGGAGGGCCAACGAGCAGTACTTC. Translating gives CASSPPSSGRANEQYF.

The chain employs TRBV7-8 and TRBJ1-3; 7 nucleotides agree with TRBD1. Germline values: CDR1 SGHVS, CDR2 FQNEAQ. Unmatched junction bases numbered 2, after V lost 2 bases and J lost 4 bases. This CDR3 contains 14 residues. As DNA, the CDR3 is TGTGCCAGCAGCTTATCCAGGGGGGGAAACACCATATATTTT. Residues: CASSLSRGGNTIYF.

The V gene is TRBV5-6, the J gene TRBJ1-1; D ambiguous. CDR3 length: 15 residues. V lost 2 bases and J 0 bases, leaving 11 bases between the germline ends. The germline gives CDR1 SGHDT, CDR2 YYEEEE. CDR3 loop: CASSFYGLLNTEAFF. CDR3 bases: TGTGCCAGCAGCTTTTATGGGTTGTTGAACACTGAAGCTTTCTTT. The entire variable domain, with the rest obtained from reference TRBV5-6 and TRBJ1-1, is as follows: DAGVTQSPTHLIKTRGQQVTLRCSPKSGHDTVSWYQQALGQGPQFIFQYYEEEERQRGNFPDRFSGHQFPNYSSELNVNALLLGDSALYLCASSFYGLLNTEAFFGQGTRLTVV.

The CDR3 region has the DNA TGTGCCCGCCGGCGGGGGGGGCAAGAGACCCAGTACTTC. Amino acids: CARRRGGQETQYF. The rearrangement links TRBV7-8 to TRBJ2-5; TRBD2 agrees at 9 bases. This CDR3 is built from 13 residues. The germline V gene encodes CDR1 SGHVS and CDR2 FQNEAQ. The junction had 6 bases not matched to a gene; V was cut back by 11 bases and J by 2 bases.

The chain has TRBV7-9 and TRBJ2-1, with 10 bases matching TRBD1. V shed 7 bases, J shed 6 bases, and the junction held 9 bases outside the gene matches. Per germline, CDR1 SEHNR and CDR2 FQNEAQ (reference sequence). The CDR3 covers 15 residues. For the CDR3, the DNA is TGTGCCAGCACCTGGTGGACAGGGGGAGTCAATGAGCAGTTCTTC. Translated: CASTWWTGGVNEQFF.

The genes are TRBV5-5 and TRBJ1-1, with TRBD1 matching 9 bases. With V trimmed by 6 bases and J by 1 base, 13 bases remained unmatched. The CDR3 sequence is 17 residues long. Germline assignment: CDR1 SGHKS and CDR2 YYEKEE (reference sequence). CDR3 amino acids: CASNPGQGEIKNTEAFF. DNA of the CDR3: TGTGCCAGCAATCCGGGACAGGGAGAGATAAAGAACACTGAAGCTTTCTTT.

The chain employs TRBV7-9 and TRBJ1-6; D is unresolved. CDR1 and CDR2 from the germline V gene are SEHNR and FQNEAQ (reference sequence). The CDR3 is 14 residues long. Trimming left V 0 bases short and J 7 bases short, with 7 bases between. The CDR3 here is CASSLANQNSPLHF. CDR3 coding DNA: TGTGCCAGCAGCTTAGCTAACCAGAATTCACCCCTCCACTTT.

The gene calls are TRBV7-9 and TRBJ2-1; maybe TRBD2 (5 bases). This CDR3 region has 15 residues. CDR1 SEHNR and CDR2 FQNEAQ come from the germline V gene (reference sequence). V was clipped by 1 base and J by 9 bases, with 16 bases between them. The CDR3 DNA sequence: TGTGCCAGCAGCTTAGGGAGTAGGCACGGGGTTGAGCAGTTCTTC. This translates into CASSLGSRHGVEQFF.

The J gene is TRBJ1-6, the V gene TRBV7-2; D is perhaps TRBD1 (5 bases). Looked up from germline, CDR1 is SGHTA and CDR2 is FQGNSA. V lost 5 bases, J lost 8 bases, and 16 bases lay in between. CDR3 size: 15 residues. CDR3 nucleotides: TGTGCCAGCAGCCTTGCTGGCAGGGCTGATTCACCCCTCCACTTT. Residues: CASSLAGRADSPLHF.

Written as DNA, the CDR3 is TGTGCCAGCAGTCAAAGTCCCACTCTAGGCGGCTACACCTTC. This gives the protein CASSQSPTLGGYTF. The chain uses TRBV4-2 and TRBJ1-2; D call uncertain. This CDR3 region has 14 residues. Trimming removed 6 bases at V and 8 bases at J, with 19 bases between. Germline lookup yields CDR1 LGHNA and CDR2 YNFKEQ.

The V gene is TRBV6-5, the J gene TRBJ1-5, with TRBD1 matching 8 bases. CDR1 is MNHEY, CDR2 SVGAGI, per germline. V shed 8 bases and J 4 bases; nucleotides not matched to a gene: 10. The CDR3 runs 15 residues. The CDR3: CASRDRRRVNQPQHF. The DNA for the CDR3 is TGTGCCAGCCGGGACAGGAGAAGGGTAAATCAGCCCCAGCATTTT.

The chain is built from TRBV19 and TRBJ2-5; 8 nucleotides agree with TRBD1. This CDR3 region has 13 residues. V was clipped by 6 bases and J by 4 bases; unmatched bases: 4. CDR1 and CDR2 (germline): LNHDA, SQIVND (reference sequence). CDR3 bases: TGTGCCAGTAGACTACAGGGGGTAGAGACCCAGTACTTC. Encoded protein: CASRLQGVETQYF. Together with reference TRBV19 and TRBJ2-5, the CDR3 gives the full variable domain: DGGITQSPKYLFRKEGQNVTLSCEQNLNHDAMYWYRQDPGQGLRLIYYSQIVNDFQKGDIAEGYSVSREKKESFPLTVTSAQKNPTAFYLCASRLQGVETQYFGPGTRLLVL.

The rearrangement joins TRBV7-2 to TRBJ2-2, with 7 bases lining up with TRBD2. The germline gives CDR1 SGHTA, CDR2 FQGNSA. This CDR3 contains 14 residues. The junction had 4 bases not matched to a gene; V was cut back by 5 bases and J by 4 bases. The CDR3 bases are TGTGCCAGCAGCCAAGGCGGGAGCACCGGGGAGCTGTTTTTT. This sequence encodes CASSQGGSTGELFF.

The chain uses TRBV24-1 and TRBJ2-7; 8 bases are a match to TRBD1. V dropped 6 bases and J dropped 3; count of bases not matched to a gene: 3. This CDR3 spans 13 amino acids. Germline V gene lookup returns CDR1 KGHDR and CDR2 SFDVKD. CDR3 protein: CATSRTGFYEQYF. DNA of the CDR3: TGTGCCACCAGTAGGACAGGGTTCTACGAGCAGTACTTC.

The chain carries TRBV6-1 and TRBJ2-3, with D hard to call. V was pared by 0 bases and J by 2 bases, with 9 bases between. The CDR3 consists of 15 residues. The germline CDR1 and CDR2 sequences are MNHNS and SASEGT. This CDR3 reads CASSEARAYTDTQYF. The CDR3 DNA is TGTGCCAGCAGTGAAGCGAGAGCTTACACAGATACGCAGTATTTT.

This clone was seen just once. The chain recombines TRBV7-8 with TRBJ2-1, with a weak D call TRBD2 (6 bases). Germline-derived CDR1 and CDR2 are SGHVS and FQNEAQ. The length of the CDR3 is 17 residues. V lost 5 bases and J 0 bases, leaving 17 bases between the germline ends. The DNA of the CDR3 is TGTGCCAGCAGCACGGGACCGGGAGTAAGCTCCTACAATGAGCAGTTCTTC. It specifies CASSTGPGVSSYNEQFF. Together with reference TRBV7-8 and TRBJ2-1, the CDR3 gives the full variable domain: GAGVSQSPRYKVAKRGQDVALRCDPISGHVSLFWYQQALGQGPEFLTYFQNEAQLDKSGLPSDRFFAERPEGSVSTLKIQRTQQEDSAVYLCASSTGPGVSSYNEQFFGPGTRLTVL.

The V call is TRBV6-5, the J call TRBJ2-3; D gene unclear. V was pared by 2 bases and J by 2 bases, with 8 bases between. Germline V gives CDR1 MNHEY, CDR2 SVGAGI. This CDR3 comprises 14 residues. CDR3 nucleotides: TGTGCCAGCAGTTACACCTTGTACACAGATACGCAGTATTTT. Its protein product is CASSYTLYTDTQYF.

This clone was picked up a small number of times. V and J are TRBV7-2 and TRBJ1-2; 7 nucleotides line up with TRBD1. Unmatched junction bases numbered 6, after V lost 1 base and J lost 7 bases. CDR1 is SGHTA and CDR2 is FQGNSA in the germline V gene. This CDR3 has 14 residues. As DNA, the CDR3 is TGTGCCAGCAGCTTAGAGGGGGCAGGGAGTGGCTACACCTTC. Translating it yields CASSLEGAGSGYTF.

This clone was detected once. The J gene is TRBJ1-4, the V gene TRBV19; no clear D gene. This CDR3 region has 15 residues. Trimming pared 9 bases from V and 0 bases from J, leaving 14 bases between. The germline V gene has CDR1 LNHDA and CDR2 SQIVND (reference sequence). The CDR3 DNA is TGTGCCAGCCAACCAGCAGGATCAACTAATGAAAAACTGTTTTTT. This translates into CASQPAGSTNEKLFF.

The chain uses TRBV9 and TRBJ2-5, with D possibly TRBD1 on 5 matching bases. The CDR3 has 14 amino acids. Germline CDR1 is SGDLS and CDR2 is YYNGEE. V lost 6 bases and J lost 2, with 14 bases in between. The CDR3 coding sequence is TGTGCCAGCAAAAACCTAGGACAACAAGAGACCCAGTACTTC. Amino acids: CASKNLGQQETQYF.

The genes are TRBV10-3 and TRBJ1-1, with D possibly matching TRBD1 (5 bases). V dropped 3 bases and J dropped 2 bases, with 10 bases sitting between them. In germline, CDR1 is ENHRY, CDR2 SYGVKD. CDR3 length: 14 amino acids. CDR3 DNA sequence: TGTGCCATCAGTGAATACGGGGACAACACTGAAGCTTTCTTT. Translation gives CAISEYGDNTEAFF.